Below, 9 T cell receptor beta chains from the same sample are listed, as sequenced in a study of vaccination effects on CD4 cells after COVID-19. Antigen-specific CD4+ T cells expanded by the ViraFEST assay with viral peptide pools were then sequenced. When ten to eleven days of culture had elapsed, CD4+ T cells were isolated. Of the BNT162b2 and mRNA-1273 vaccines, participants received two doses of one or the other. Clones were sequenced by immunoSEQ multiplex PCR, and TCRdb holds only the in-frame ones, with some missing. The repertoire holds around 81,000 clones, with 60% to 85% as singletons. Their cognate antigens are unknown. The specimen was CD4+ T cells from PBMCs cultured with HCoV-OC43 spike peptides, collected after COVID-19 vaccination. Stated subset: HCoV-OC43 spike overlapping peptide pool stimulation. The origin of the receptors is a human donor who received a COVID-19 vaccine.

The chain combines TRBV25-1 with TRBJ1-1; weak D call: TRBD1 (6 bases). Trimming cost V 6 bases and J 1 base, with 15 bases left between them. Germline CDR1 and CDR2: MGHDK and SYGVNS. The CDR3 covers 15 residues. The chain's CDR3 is CASRPTAGENTEAFF. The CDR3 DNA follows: TGTGCCAGCAGGCCCACCGCAGGGGAGAACACTGAAGCTTTCTTT.

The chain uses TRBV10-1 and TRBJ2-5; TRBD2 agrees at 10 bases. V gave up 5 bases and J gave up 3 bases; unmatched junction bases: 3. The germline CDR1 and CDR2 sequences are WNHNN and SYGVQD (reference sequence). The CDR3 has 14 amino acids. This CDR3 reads CASSPGTSEETQYF. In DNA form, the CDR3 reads TGCGCCAGCAGTCCCGGGACTAGCGAAGAGACCCAGTACTTC.

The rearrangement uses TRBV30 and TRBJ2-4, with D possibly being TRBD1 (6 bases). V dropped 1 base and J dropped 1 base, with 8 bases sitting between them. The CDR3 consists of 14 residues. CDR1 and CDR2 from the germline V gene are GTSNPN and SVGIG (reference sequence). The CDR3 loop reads CAWSETGAKNIQYF. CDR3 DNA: TGTGCCTGGAGTGAAACAGGGGCCAAAAACATTCAGTACTTC.

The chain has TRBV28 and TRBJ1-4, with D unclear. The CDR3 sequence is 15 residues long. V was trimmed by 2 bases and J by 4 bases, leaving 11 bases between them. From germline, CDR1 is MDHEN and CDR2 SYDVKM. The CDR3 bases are TGTGCCAGCAGTTTACAGTCCGCCCTTAATGAAAAACTGTTTTTT. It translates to CASSLQSALNEKLFF.

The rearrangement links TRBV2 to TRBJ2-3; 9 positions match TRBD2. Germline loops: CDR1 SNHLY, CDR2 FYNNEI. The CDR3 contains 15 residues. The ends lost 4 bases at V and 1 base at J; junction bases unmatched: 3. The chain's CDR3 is CASSGRTSGTDTQYF. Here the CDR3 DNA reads TGTGCCAGCAGTGGGCGGACTAGCGGCACAGATACGCAGTATTTT.

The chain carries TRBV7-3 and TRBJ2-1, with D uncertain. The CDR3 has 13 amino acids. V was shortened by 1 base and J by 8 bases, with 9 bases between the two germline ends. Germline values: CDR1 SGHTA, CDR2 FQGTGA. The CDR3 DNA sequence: TGTGCCAGCAGCTTAATACTTTCCCATGAGCAGTTCTTC. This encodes CASSLILSHEQFF. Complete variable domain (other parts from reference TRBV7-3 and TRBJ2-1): GAGVSQTPSNKVTEKGKYVELRCDPISGHTALYWYRQSLGQGPEFLIYFQGTGAADDSGLPNDRFFAVRPEGSVSTLKIQRTERGDSAVYLCASSLILSHEQFFGPGTRLTVL.

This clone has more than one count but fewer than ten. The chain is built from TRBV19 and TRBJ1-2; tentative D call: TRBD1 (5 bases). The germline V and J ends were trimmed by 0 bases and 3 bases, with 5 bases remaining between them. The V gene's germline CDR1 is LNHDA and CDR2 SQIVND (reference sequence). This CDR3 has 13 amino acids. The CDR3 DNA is TGTGCCAGTAGTATAGAGACAGACTATGGCTACACCTTC. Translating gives CASSIETDYGYTF. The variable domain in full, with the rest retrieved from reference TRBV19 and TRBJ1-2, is DGGITQSPKYLFRKEGQNVTLSCEQNLNHDAMYWYRQDPGQGLRLIYYSQIVNDFQKGDIAEGYSVSREKKESFPLTVTSAQKNPTAFYLCASSIETDYGYTFGSGTRLTVV.

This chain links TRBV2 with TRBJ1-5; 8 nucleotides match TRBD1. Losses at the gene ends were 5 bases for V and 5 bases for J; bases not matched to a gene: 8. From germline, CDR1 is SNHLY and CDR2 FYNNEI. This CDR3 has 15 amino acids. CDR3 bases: TGTGCCAGCAGTTCCTTGACAGGGGCCCATCAGCCCCAGCATTTT. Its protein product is CASSSLTGAHQPQHF.

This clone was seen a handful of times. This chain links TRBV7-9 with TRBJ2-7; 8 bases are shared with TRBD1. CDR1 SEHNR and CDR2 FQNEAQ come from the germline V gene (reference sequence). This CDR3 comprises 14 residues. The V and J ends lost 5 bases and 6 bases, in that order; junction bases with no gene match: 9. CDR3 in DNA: TGTGCCAGCAGCCTCGGACAGGGTCAAGGCGAGCAGTACGTC. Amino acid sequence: CASSLGQGQGEQYV.